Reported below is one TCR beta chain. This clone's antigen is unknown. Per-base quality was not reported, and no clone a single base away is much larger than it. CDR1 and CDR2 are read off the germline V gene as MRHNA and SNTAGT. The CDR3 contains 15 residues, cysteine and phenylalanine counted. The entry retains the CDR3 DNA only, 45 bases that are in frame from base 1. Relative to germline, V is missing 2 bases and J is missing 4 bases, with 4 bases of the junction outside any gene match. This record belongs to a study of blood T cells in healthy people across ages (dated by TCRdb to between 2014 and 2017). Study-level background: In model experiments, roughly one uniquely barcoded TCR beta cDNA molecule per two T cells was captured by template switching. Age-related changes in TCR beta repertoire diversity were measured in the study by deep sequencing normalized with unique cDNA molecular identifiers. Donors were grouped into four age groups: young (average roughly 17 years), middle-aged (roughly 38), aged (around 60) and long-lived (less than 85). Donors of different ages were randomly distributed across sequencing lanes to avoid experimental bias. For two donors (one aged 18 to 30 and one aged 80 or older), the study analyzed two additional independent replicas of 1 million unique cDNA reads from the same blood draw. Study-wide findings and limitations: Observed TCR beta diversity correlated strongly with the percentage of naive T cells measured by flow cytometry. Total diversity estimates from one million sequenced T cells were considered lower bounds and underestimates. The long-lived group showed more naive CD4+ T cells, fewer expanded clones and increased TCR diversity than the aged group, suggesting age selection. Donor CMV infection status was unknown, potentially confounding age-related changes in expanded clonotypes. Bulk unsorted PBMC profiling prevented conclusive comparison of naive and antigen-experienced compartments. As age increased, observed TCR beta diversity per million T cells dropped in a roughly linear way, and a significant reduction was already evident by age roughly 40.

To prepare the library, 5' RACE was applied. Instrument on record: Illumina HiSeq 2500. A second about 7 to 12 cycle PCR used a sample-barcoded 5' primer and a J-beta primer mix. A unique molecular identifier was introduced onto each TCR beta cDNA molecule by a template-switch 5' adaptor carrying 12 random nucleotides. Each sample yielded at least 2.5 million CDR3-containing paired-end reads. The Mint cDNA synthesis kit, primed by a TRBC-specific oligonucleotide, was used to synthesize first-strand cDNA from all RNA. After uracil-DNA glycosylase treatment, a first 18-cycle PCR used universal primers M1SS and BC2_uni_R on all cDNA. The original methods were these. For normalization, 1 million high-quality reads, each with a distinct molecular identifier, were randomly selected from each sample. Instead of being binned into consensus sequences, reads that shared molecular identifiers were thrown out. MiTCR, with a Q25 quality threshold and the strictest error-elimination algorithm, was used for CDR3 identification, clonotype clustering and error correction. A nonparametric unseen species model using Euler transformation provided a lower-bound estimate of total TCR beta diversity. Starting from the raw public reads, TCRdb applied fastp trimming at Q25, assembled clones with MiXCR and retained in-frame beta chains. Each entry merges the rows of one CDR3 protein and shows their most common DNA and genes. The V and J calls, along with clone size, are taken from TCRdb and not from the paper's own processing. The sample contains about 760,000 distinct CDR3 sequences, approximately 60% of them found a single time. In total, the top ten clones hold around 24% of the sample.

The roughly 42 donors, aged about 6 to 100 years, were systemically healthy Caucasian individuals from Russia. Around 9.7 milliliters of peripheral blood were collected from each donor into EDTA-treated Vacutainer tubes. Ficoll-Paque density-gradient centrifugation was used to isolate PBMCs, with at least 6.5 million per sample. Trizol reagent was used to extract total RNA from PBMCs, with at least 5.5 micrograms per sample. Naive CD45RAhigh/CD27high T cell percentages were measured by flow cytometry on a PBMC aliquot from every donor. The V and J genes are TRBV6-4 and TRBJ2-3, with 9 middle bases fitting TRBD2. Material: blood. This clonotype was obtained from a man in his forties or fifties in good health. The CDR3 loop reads CASSDETSGSDTQYF. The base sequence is TGTGCCAGCAGTGACGAGACTAGCGGATCAGATACGCAGTATTTT.